Listed below are T cell receptor beta chains from one sample, sequenced in a study of cytomegalovirus exposure and HLA in healthy donors. Assay used: immunoSEQ multiplex PCR; TCRdb lists only in-frame clones, some missing. The sample holds around 130,000 clones, around 81% seen once. Sequencing was done on a sample of PBMCs. The receptor source for this set is a man aged 18 to 29 in good health and CMV-seronegative. Both conserved end residues are part of each CDR3. D genes are given only for firm matches. Only part of the rows carry a size: once, few, many, or a class if the clone is expanded.

V gene	D gene	J gene	clone size	CDR3 protein	CDR3 DNA
TRBV4-3	-	TRBJ1-2	-	CASSQTGFQPRYTF	TGCGCCAGCAGCCAAACCGGCTTCCAACCGCGGTACACCTTC
TRBV29-1	-	TRBJ2-3	-	CSVGAGQGGSDTQYF	TGCAGCGTTGGTGCAGGTCAGGGTGGATCAGATACGCAGTATTTT
TRBV4-3	TRBD1	TRBJ2-7	-	CASSQFSAGTGPYEQYF	TGCGCCAGCAGCCAATTCTCTGCCGGGACAGGGCCATACGAGCAGTACTTC
TRBV11-2	TRBD1	TRBJ2-7	-	CASSSLQGAYEQYF	TGTGCCAGCAGCAGCTTACAGGGGGCCTACGAGCAGTACTTC
TRBV19	TRBD1	TRBJ1-6	-	CASSTRGTGTNSPLHF	TGTGCCAGTAGTACCCGGGGGACAGGGACTAATTCACCCCTCCACTTT
TRBV5-1	-	TRBJ1-2	-	CASSSKLVNRRNYGYTF	TGCGCCAGCAGCTCAAAGCTCGTAAACAGGAGAAACTATGGCTACACCTTC
TRBV29-1	-	TRBJ2-4	-	CSVDGGNIQYF	TGCAGCGTTGATGGGGGGAACATTCAGTACTTC
TRBV6-5	TRBD1	TRBJ1-5	once	CASRKGQVGDQPQHF	TGTGCCAGCAGGAAAGGACAGGTAGGGGATCAGCCCCAGCATTTT
TRBV4-3	TRBD1	TRBJ1-2	-	CASSQERGHYGYTF	TGCGCCAGCAGCCAAGAGAGGGGGCACTATGGCTACACCTTC
TRBV14	-	TRBJ1-2	-	CASSQDRGIVPPTASYGYTF	TGTGCCAGCAGCCAAGATAGGGGCATCGTTCCCCCTACCGCTAGCTATGGCTACACCTTC
TRBV7-7	-	TRBJ2-7	-	CASSVGRGRGYEQYF	TGTGCCAGCAGCGTCGGTAGGGGGAGAGGCTACGAGCAGTACTTC
TRBV19	TRBD1	TRBJ2-7	-	CASSSRTGTYEQYF	TGTGCCAGTAGTTCAAGGACAGGGACCTACGAGCAGTACTTC
TRBV6-5	TRBD1	TRBJ1-2	-	CASSLQGIYNGYTF	TGTGCCAGCAGCCTACAGGGGATTTACAATGGCTACACCTTC
TRBV6-5	-	TRBJ2-3	-	CASSYEASSPTDTQYF	TGTGCCAGCAGTTATGAGGCGTCGAGTCCCACAGATACGCAGTATTTT
TRBV28	TRBD1	TRBJ1-6	-	CASSLGAGGRRDVNSPLHF	TGTGCCAGCAGTTTAGGGGCAGGGGGACGCCGAGATGTTAATTCACCCCTCCACTTT
TRBV6-6	-	TRBJ1-2	-	CASKTGLFYGYTF	TGTGCCAGCAAGACAGGACTTTTCTATGGCTACACCTTC
TRBV6-5	-	TRBJ2-3	-	CASRPVGLRAQYF	TGTGCCAGCAGGCCCGTGGGGCTTAGGGCGCAGTATTTT
TRBV10-1	-	TRBJ2-7	-	CATSGGESESTSSYEQYF	TGCGCCACCTCCGGAGGAGAGTCCGAATCCACAAGCTCCTACGAGCAGTACTTC
TRBV29-1	TRBD1	TRBJ2-5	-	CSVGQGRKETQYF	TGCAGCGTTGGACAGGGAAGGAAAGAGACCCAGTACTTC
TRBV6-4	TRBD2	TRBJ2-3	-	CASSPLALAGGTDTQYF	TGTGCCAGCAGCCCTCTAGCCCTAGCGGGGGGCACAGATACGCAGTATTTT